A single sample gave rise to the 25 T cell receptor beta chains below, sequenced in a study of T-cell memory formation after mild COVID-19. A single record per CDR3 protein comes from TCRdb applying MiXCR to the 5' RACE reads. Found here are 350,000 to 500,000 distinct CDR3 sequences, about 22% of them singletons; the top ten hold under 15%. Sequencing was carried out using PBMCs or a T cell subset sorted from them (not recorded which). The source of these receptors is an adult woman who had mild COVID-19 (a few samples of this study predate the infection). Cell type and time point are not known.

The table lists this clonotype with a few counts. The V call is TRBV7-9, the J call TRBJ2-1; 7 positions agree with TRBD2. CDR1 SEHNR and CDR2 FQNEAQ come from the germline V gene (reference sequence). After removal of 1 base from V and 10 bases from J, the junction contained 7 bases not matched to a gene. There are 14 residues in the CDR3. The CDR3 region is CASSLDRLAGEQFF. The DNA of the CDR3 is TGTGCCAGCAGCTTAGACAGACTAGCAGGGGAGCAGTTCTTC.

This sequence joins TRBV5-4 and TRBJ1-6; D is uncertain. Between the trimmed V and J ends, which lost 1 base and 9 bases, there was a span of 20 bases. In germline, CDR1 is SGHNT, CDR2 YYREEE (reference sequence). The CDR3 is made up of 17 amino acids. In DNA, the CDR3 is TGTGCCAGCAGCTTGAGGGCGGTAGGCCCAGGAGGTTCACCCCTCCACTTT. It yields the protein CASSLRAVGPGGSPLHF.

This clonotype was found a few times. The chain joins TRBV6-2 or TRBV6-3 to TRBJ2-2; TRBD1 might be the D (6 bases). The CDR3 totals 14 residues. Germline CDR1 is MNHEY and CDR2 is SVGEGT. Trimming stripped 5 bases from V and 5 bases from J, with 12 bases between. The CDR3 DNA follows: TGTGCCAGCAGTAGCTCAGGGGAAACCGGGGAGCTGTTTTTT. Its translation: CASSSSGETGELFF.

This clonotype was detected a few times. CDR3 sequence: CASSDDNSPLHF. The CDR3 DNA reads as TGTGCCAGCAGTGACGATAATTCACCCCTCCACTTT. The chain links TRBV2 to TRBJ1-6, with unresolved D. Germline CDR1 reads SNHLY; CDR2 reads FYNNEI. The length of the CDR3 is 12 residues. V was clipped by 3 bases and J by 5 bases, with 2 bases between them.

The chain uses TRBV6-1 and TRBJ2-1, with a possible D match to TRBD2 (6 bases). V was shortened by 4 bases and J by 2 bases, with 18 bases between the two germline ends. This CDR3 has 17 residues. The V gene's germline CDR1 is MNHNS and CDR2 SASEGT. The CDR3 DNA reads TGTGCCAGCAGTGGTAAAGGGGATAGCGGACCCTACAATGAGCAGTTCTTC. Protein: CASSGKGDSGPYNEQFF.

V is TRBV30 and J is TRBJ1-2; no definite D call. Germline values: CDR1 GTSNPN, CDR2 SVGIG (reference sequence). The CDR3 runs to 13 residues. V lost 0 bases and J lost 4, with 9 bases in between. In DNA, the CDR3 is TGTGCCTGGAGTGTAGGCGAAGGCTATGGCTACACCTTC. It specifies CAWSVGEGYGYTF.

The CDR3 protein is CASTPRLDTDTQYF. The CDR3 region has the DNA TGTGCCAGCACCCCCCGGTTGGACACAGATACGCAGTATTTT. The chain couples TRBV27 to TRBJ2-3; D ambiguous. V lost 7 bases, J lost 2 bases, and 13 bases lay in between. The CDR3 is 14 amino acids. Per the germline V gene, CDR1 is MNHEY and CDR2 is SMNVEV (reference sequence).

J is TRBJ1-1 and V is TRBV19; no reliable D call. Trimming removed 1 base from V and 0 bases from J, with 18 bases in between. The CDR3 totals 18 residues. CDR1 is LNHDA and CDR2 is SQIVND in the germline V gene (reference sequence). The CDR3 sequence is CASSIGHIPPLMNTEAFF. CDR3 DNA: TGTGCCAGTAGTATAGGGCACATTCCTCCCCTTATGAACACTGAAGCTTTCTTT.

V usage is TRBV7-2 and J usage is TRBJ2-7, with 8 bases that match TRBD1. CDR1 is SGHTA, CDR2 FQGNSA, per germline. The V gene end was trimmed by 7 bases and the J gene end by 2 bases; junction bases not matched to a gene: 7. This CDR3 is 14 amino acids long. The CDR3 sequence is CASTMGQVAYEQYF. The CDR3 DNA reads TGTGCCAGCACCATGGGACAGGTAGCCTACGAGCAGTACTTC.

This clonotype was detected only once. This chain joins TRBV10-3 and TRBJ2-7, with D uncertain. The V gene lost 4 bases and the J gene lost 5 bases, with 12 bases spanning the gap. The CDR3 covers 13 residues. Germline V gene sequence: CDR1 ENHRY, CDR2 SYGVKD. This chain's CDR3 is CAISGASIDEQYF. DNA of the CDR3: TGTGCCATCAGTGGGGCCAGTATCGACGAGCAGTACTTC.

There are a few counts of this clonotype. CDR3 DNA sequence: TGCAGTGCTAGGAGGGACACAGATAGCAATCAGCCCCAGCATTTT. This sequence encodes CSARRDTDSNQPQHF. V usage is TRBV20-1 and J usage is TRBJ1-5, with a tentative D call TRBD1 (6 bases). The CDR3 length is 15 residues. V shed 3 bases and J shed 0 bases, with 12 bases lying between them. Germline V lookup: CDR1 DFQATT, CDR2 SNEGSKA (reference sequence).

The rearrangement links TRBV12-3 or TRBV12-4 to TRBJ2-2; 8 bases align to TRBD2. The CDR3 extends over 17 amino acids. Germline trimming cut 6 bases from V and 8 bases from J; bases unmatched to any gene: 17. Here the CDR3 DNA reads TGTGCCAGCAGCCCAACTCTAGCGGGTGTTTCTACGGGGGAGCTGTTTTTT. This codes for CASSPTLAGVSTGELFF.

This chain uses TRBV12-3 or TRBV12-4 with TRBJ1-5, with D possibly matching TRBD1 (6 bases). The CDR3 runs to 15 residues. Trimming pared 6 bases from V and 0 bases from J, leaving 12 bases between. In DNA form, the CDR3 reads TGTGCCAGCAGGCCTGAGGGGGTTAGCAATCAGCCCCAGCATTTT. Translating it yields CASRPEGVSNQPQHF.

V usage is TRBV25-1 and J usage is TRBJ2-1; no firm D call. CDR3 length equals 12 residues. The V end lost 2 bases, the J end lost 4 bases, and 3 bases lay between the germline ends. Germline V gene lookup returns CDR1 MGHDK and CDR2 SYGVNS. The CDR3 sequence is CASSEEYNEQFF. The CDR3 nucleotides read TGTGCCAGCAGTGAAGAGTACAATGAGCAGTTCTTC.

This clonotype appeared a few times. The chain recombines TRBV4-2 with TRBJ2-3, with 9 positions matching TRBD2. Germline CDR1 and CDR2: LGHNA and YNFKEQ. This CDR3 spans 17 amino acids. V was clipped by 0 bases and J by 0 bases; unmatched bases: 4. The CDR3 DNA follows: TGTGCCAGCAGCCAAGAATTAGCGGGAGTTAGCACAGATACGCAGTATTTT. It yields the protein CASSQELAGVSTDTQYF.

This clonotype has just a few counts. This sequence joins TRBV4-3 and TRBJ2-7, with D perhaps given as TRBD1 or TRBD2 (6 bases each). CDR1 and CDR2 from the germline V gene are LGHNA and YSLEER. Trimming removed 0 bases at V and 3 bases at J, with 9 bases between. This CDR3 contains 14 residues. CDR3 sequence (DNA): TGCGCCAGCAGCCAAGAACAGGGAGGCTACGAGCAGTACTTC. Amino acids: CASSQEQGGYEQYF.

This clonotype was found a few times. V and J are TRBV7-8 and TRBJ1-1; possibly TRBD1 for D (5 bases). The CDR3 sequence is 14 residues long. CDR1 and CDR2 from the germline V gene are SGHVS and FQNEAQ. Trimming shortened V by 5 bases and J by 0 bases, and 10 bases separated the two germline ends. The CDR3 nucleotides are TGTGCCAGCAGCCGAAGACAGATGAACACTGAAGCTTTCTTT. It specifies CASSRRQMNTEAFF.

This clonotype has ten or more counts. The rearrangement uses TRBV5-1 and TRBJ2-1; TRBD2 matches 11 bases. The J segment lost 7 bases and the V segment lost 3 bases, leaving 3 bases of the junction unmatched. The CDR3 sequence is 14 residues long. Germline assignment: CDR1 SGHRS and CDR2 YFSETQ. CDR3 region: CASSSRTSGNEQFF. CDR3 in DNA: TGCGCCAGCAGCTCTCGGACTAGCGGGAATGAGCAGTTCTTC.

The table lists this clonotype with many counts. The chain recombines TRBV12-3 or TRBV12-4 with TRBJ2-7, with D perhaps TRBD1 (7 bases). The V end was cut by 6 bases, the J end by 0 bases, with 12 bases between. The CDR3 totals 14 residues. The CDR3 nucleotides are TGTGCCAGCAGCTCAGGGGGGAGCTCCTACGAGCAGTACTTC. Translated: CASSSGGSSYEQYF.

This clonotype showed up many times. The chain uses TRBV7-2 and TRBJ2-3; 10 bases line up with TRBD2. Germline CDR1 and CDR2: SGHTA and FQGNSA. Losses at the gene ends were 8 bases for V and 7 bases for J; bases not matched to a gene: 15. CDR3 length equals 16 residues. This CDR3 is CASSLLGTSASNTQYF. In DNA, the CDR3 is TGTGCCAGCTCCCTATTGGGGACTAGCGCTTCGAATACGCAGTATTTT.

This clonotype was counted a few times. The gene calls are TRBV7-3 and TRBJ2-2, with TRBD1 identical over 11 bases. V lost 7 bases, J lost 6 bases, and 7 bases stayed unmatched. The germline V gene encodes CDR1 SGHTA and CDR2 FQGTGA. The CDR3 runs to 15 residues. CDR3 amino acids: CASKEGTGGSGELFF. DNA for the CDR3: TGTGCCAGCAAAGAGGGGACAGGGGGATCCGGGGAGCTGTTTTTT.

The table lists this clonotype with a few counts. The J gene is TRBJ1-3, the V gene TRBV24-1; D not resolved. Germline-derived CDR1 and CDR2 are KGHDR and SFDVKD. Trimming removed 2 bases from V and 4 bases from J, with 5 bases in between. The CDR3 covers 13 residues. The CDR3 sequence is CATSDSGGNTIYF. In DNA form, the CDR3 reads TGTGCCACCAGTGATTCGGGGGGAAACACCATATATTTT.

This clonotype was detected only a few times. The chain employs TRBV5-1 and TRBJ1-4, with a possible D match to TRBD1 (6 bases). This CDR3 has 18 residues. V was trimmed by 3 bases and J by 8 bases, leaving 26 bases between them. CDR1 and CDR2 (germline): SGHRS, YFSETQ. CDR3 region: CASSWGGWSTGLGEKLFF. DNA of the CDR3: TGCGCCAGCAGCTGGGGAGGATGGTCGACAGGATTAGGGGAAAAACTGTTTTTT.

Ten or more counts support this clonotype. The rearrangement joins TRBV29-1 to TRBJ2-5, with D perhaps TRBD1 (5 bases). Germline lookup yields CDR1 SQVTM and CDR2 ANQGSEA. The CDR3 has 12 amino acids. With 4 bases removed from V and 6 bases from J, the gap between germline ends came to 12 bases. The CDR3 sequence is CSVGQSWQTQYF. The CDR3 DNA follows: TGCAGCGTTGGACAGAGTTGGCAGACCCAGTACTTC.

This chain joins TRBV30 and TRBJ1-2, with 10 bases that match TRBD1. CDR1 and CDR2 from the germline V gene are GTSNPN and SVGIG (reference sequence). The CDR3 runs 13 residues. V gave up 3 bases and J gave up 4 bases; unmatched junction bases: 2. The CDR3 protein is CAWRTGGFYGYTF. The CDR3 bases are TGTGCCTGGAGGACAGGGGGCTTCTATGGCTACACCTTC.